One TCR beta chain is described in this entry. This sample is drawn from a study of cytomegalovirus exposure and HLA in healthy donors. Study overall: The same platform was used for the 130 or so validation repertoires as for the roughly 730 first-cohort repertoires, as reported in a later analysis.

The CDR3 totals 12 residues. In germline, CDR1 is MNHEY, CDR2 SVGAGI. The V and J ends lost 8 bases and 4 bases respectively, with 12 bases between them. TCRdb's copy holds only in-frame clones and misses some; the assay was immunoSEQ multiplex PCR. The sample has 250,000 to 300,000 clones; roughly 85% are singletons. This receptor was identified in a woman aged 18-35 years in good health and CMV-seronegative. Sequencing input: PBMCs. V and J are TRBV6-5 and TRBJ2-7, with D perhaps TRBD2 (6 bases). CDR3 nucleotides: TGTGCCAGCTCGGGGGTTGGGTACGAGCAGTACTTC. Protein: CASSGVGYEQYF.